The source of this TCR beta chain is a study of T cell changes during pregnancy in multiple sclerosis. Clones were sequenced by immunoSEQ multiplex PCR, and TCRdb holds only the in-frame ones, with some missing. The table records around 100,000 clones, approximately 90% of them present only once. Germline loops: CDR1 SGHVS, CDR2 FNYEAQ. The CDR3 loop spans 14 amino acids. V lost 4 bases to trimming and J lost 3 bases; unmatched junction nucleotides: 4. The TCR sequence derives from a female donor with multiple sclerosis, enrolled in a pregnancy study. Sample: peripheral blood, taken after pregnancy. The genes are TRBV7-6 and TRBJ2-7, with 9 positions matching TRBD2. CDR3: CASSSVAGDYEQYF. The CDR3 DNA reads TGTGCCAGCAGCTCCGTAGCGGGGGACTACGAGCAGTACTTC. The variable domain in full, with the rest retrieved from reference TRBV7-6 and TRBJ2-7, is GAGVSQSPRYKVTKRGQDVALRCDPISGHVSLYWYRQALGQGPEFLTYFNYEAQQDKSGLPNDRFSAERPEGSISTLTIQRTEQRDSAMYRCASSSVAGDYEQYFGPGTRLTVT.